This T cell receptor beta chain stems from a study of patients and donors after allogeneic stem cell transplantation. TCRdb re-called the RT-PCR reads through MiXCR, storing one row per CDR3 protein. The sample includes hundreds of thousands of distinct CDR3 sequences, 16% of them seen just once. This CDR3 is 16 amino acids long. V lost 11 bases to trimming and J lost 4 bases; unmatched junction nucleotides: 19. Germline V lookup: CDR1 MGHDK, CDR2 SYGVNS. The specimen sequenced was blood, either unsorted or a sorted T cell fraction (not recorded which). The sequence came from a human donor who was either an allogeneic HSCT recipient or a stem cell or donor lymphocyte infusion donor (not recorded which). It is not recorded whose cells these are; they may come from a transplant donor. The chain is built from TRBV25-1 and TRBJ2-5; 7 bases map to TRBD1. The CDR3 sequence: CASRAGTVSWGETQYF. DNA of the CDR3: TGTGCCTCCCGCGCCGGGACAGTGAGTTGGGGAGAGACCCAGTACTTC.